The 32 T cell receptor beta chains in this list originate from one sample, sequenced in a study of cytomegalovirus exposure and HLA in healthy donors. TCRdb keeps only in-frame clones here, not all; method: immunoSEQ multiplex PCR. The sample contains roughly 260,000 clones, 87% of which appear only once. Sequences were obtained from PBMCs. The source is a man aged 18-30 years in good health and CMV-seronegative.

The rearrangement joins TRBV25-1 to TRBJ1-2, with 10 bases that match TRBD1. This CDR3 region has 16 residues. The germline V gene encodes CDR1 MGHDK and CDR2 SYGVNS. Losses at the gene ends were 1 base for V and 7 bases for J; bases not matched to a gene: 9. The CDR3 bases are TGTGCCAGCAGTGAATCCGGGACAGGGGAGGGTCGTGGCTACACCTTC. Translation: CASSESGTGEGRGYTF.

The rearrangement joins TRBV7-2 to TRBJ2-3; 8 positions agree with TRBD2. CDR3 length equals 14 residues. Germline CDR1 reads SGHTA; CDR2 reads FQGNSA. Germline trimming cut 7 bases from V and 3 bases from J; bases unmatched to any gene: 6. The CDR3 loop is CASISLAVTDTQYF. DNA for the CDR3: TGTGCCAGCATCTCACTAGCGGTTACAGATACGCAGTATTTT. Full variable domain (rest looked up from reference TRBV7-2 and TRBJ2-3): GAGVSQSPSNKVTEKGKDVELRCDPISGHTALYWYRQSLGQGLEFLIYFQGNSAPDKSGLPSDRFSAERTGGSVSTLTIQRTQQEDSAVYLCASISLAVTDTQYFGPGTRLTVL.

The chain is built from TRBV7-9 and TRBJ1-3; D perhaps matches TRBD1 (5 bases). This CDR3 has 16 amino acids. V lost 5 bases and J lost 8, with 22 bases in between. Looked up from germline, CDR1 is SEHNR and CDR2 is FQNEAQ (reference sequence). The CDR3 DNA follows: TGTGCCAGCAGCCCGGCCAGCGGGGGGGAACTAGACACCATATATTTT. It translates to CASSPASGGELDTIYF.

Here the CDR3 DNA reads TGTGCCAGCAGCGTAGGAGGGAGCGGCACCTACGAGCAGTACTTC. Translating gives CASSVGGSGTYEQYF. The genes are TRBV9 and TRBJ2-7; D perhaps matches TRBD2 (5 bases). Germline CDR1 is SGDLS and CDR2 is YYNGEE. Trimming stripped 0 bases from V and 2 bases from J, with 12 bases between. The CDR3 sequence is 15 residues long.

The chain uses TRBV15 and TRBJ2-2; 8 nucleotides match TRBD1. There are 16 residues in the CDR3. V gave up 6 bases and J gave up 5 bases; unmatched junction bases: 11. CDR1 is LNHNV, CDR2 YYDKDF, per germline (reference sequence). CDR3 DNA: TGTGCCACCAGAAATTCTGGACAGGGTAATACCGGGGAGCTGTTTTTT. Protein sequence: CATRNSGQGNTGELFF. The whole variable domain, filled in from reference TRBV15 and TRBJ2-2, reads DAMVIQNPRYQVTQFGKPVTLSCSQTLNHNVMYWYQQKSSQAPKLLFHYYDKDFNNEADTPDNFQSRRPNTSFCFLDIRSPGLGDTAMYLCATRNSGQGNTGELFFGEGSRLTVL.

The V and J genes are TRBV19 and TRBJ1-1; 8 bases map to TRBD1. Per germline, CDR1 LNHDA and CDR2 SQIVND (reference sequence). The length of the CDR3 is 19 residues. V gave up 6 bases and J gave up 1 base; unmatched junction bases: 19. The CDR3 loop is CASSKIIGSTGDPNTEAFF. In DNA, the CDR3 is TGTGCCAGTAGCAAAATAATAGGATCGACAGGGGACCCGAACACTGAAGCTTTCTTT. Full variable domain (rest looked up from reference TRBV19 and TRBJ1-1): DGGITQSPKYLFRKEGQNVTLSCEQNLNHDAMYWYRQDPGQGLRLIYYSQIVNDFQKGDIAEGYSVSREKKESFPLTVTSAQKNPTAFYLCASSKIIGSTGDPNTEAFFGQGTRLTVV.

This chain uses TRBV30 with TRBJ2-7; possibly TRBD1 for D (6 bases). The CDR3 extends over 12 amino acids. V shed 2 bases and J shed 4 bases, with 9 bases lying between them. Germline-derived CDR1 and CDR2 are GTSNPN and SVGIG (reference sequence). CDR3: CAWSQQGYEQYF. The CDR3 nucleotides read TGTGCCTGGAGTCAACAGGGATACGAGCAGTACTTC.

Details on this clone: A much more abundant neighbour one base away suggests this may be a read error. The V gene is TRBV14, the J gene TRBJ1-1, with unresolved D. CDR1 and CDR2 (germline): SGHDN, FVKESK. V was trimmed by 0 bases and J by 1 base, leaving 3 bases between them. CDR3 length: 13 amino acids. The CDR3 reads CASSQDRNTEAFF. The CDR3 region has the DNA TGTGCCAGCAGCCAAGATAGGAACACTGAAGCTTTCTTT.

This rearrangement joins TRBV7-2 to TRBJ1-3; 8 bases agree with TRBD1. This CDR3 has 19 residues. Germline-derived CDR1 and CDR2 are SGHTA and FQGNSA. With 6 bases clipped from V and 0 bases from J, the junction kept 16 bases outside the gene matches. CDR3 nucleotides: TGTGCCAGCAGGCCGCAACCGGACAGGGCCTTTCTCTCTGGAAACACCATATATTTT. It translates to CASRPQPDRAFLSGNTIYF.

The chain links TRBV18 to TRBJ2-5; D uncertain. This CDR3 region has 12 residues. The germline V gene encodes CDR1 KGHSH and CDR2 LQKENI. V was clipped by 3 bases and J by 2 bases, with 4 bases between them. The CDR3 DNA is TGTGCCAGCTCACCGGCTCAAGAGACCCAGTACTTC. Its protein product is CASSPAQETQYF.

The chain carries TRBV7-2 and TRBJ2-7; D call uncertain. The CDR3 is 12 amino acids. Per germline, CDR1 SGHTA and CDR2 FQGNSA. V shed 8 bases and J shed 2 bases, with 10 bases lying between them. This CDR3 reads CASPPEAYEQYF. CDR3 nucleotides: TGTGCCAGCCCCCCAGAGGCCTACGAGCAGTACTTC. Supplemented by reference TRBV7-2 and TRBJ2-7, the full variable domain reads GAGVSQSPSNKVTEKGKDVELRCDPISGHTALYWYRQSLGQGLEFLIYFQGNSAPDKSGLPSDRFSAERTGGSVSTLTIQRTQQEDSAVYLCASPPEAYEQYFGPGTRLTVT.

The table lists this clone with a count of one. The rearrangement joins TRBV6-7 to TRBJ2-5, with D possibly matching TRBD1 (6 bases). Being an ORF, TRBV6-7 has a function that is uncertain. This CDR3 region has 12 residues. Deletions cut 7 bases from V and 3 bases from J, with 9 bases between. The CDR3: CASTEGEETQYF. The CDR3 DNA follows: TGTGCCAGCACCGAGGGGGAAGAGACCCAGTACTTC.

This chain uses TRBV18 with TRBJ1-4; 7 bases line up with TRBD1. Germline CDR1 reads KGHSH; CDR2 reads LQKENI. Trimming took 5 bases from V and 8 from J; bases not matched to a gene: 5. The CDR3 loop spans 13 amino acids. The CDR3 DNA reads as TGTGCCAGCTCAGACAGGGACCGCGAAAAACTGTTTTTT. Translating it yields CASSDRDREKLFF.

The rearrangement links TRBV19 to TRBJ2-1; 12 positions match TRBD2. The CDR3 spans 15 residues. Germline CDR1 and CDR2: LNHDA and SQIVND (reference sequence). The junction had 6 bases not matched to a gene; V was cut back by 8 bases and J by 4 bases. CDR3 loop: CASGRTSGAYNEQFF. CDR3 nucleotide sequence: TGTGCCAGTGGCAGGACTAGCGGGGCATACAATGAGCAGTTCTTC.

The chain is built from TRBV19 and TRBJ2-7, with TRBD1 matching over 9 bases. Losses at the gene ends were 5 bases for V and 2 bases for J; bases not matched to a gene: 10. CDR1 is LNHDA, CDR2 SQIVND, per germline (reference sequence). This CDR3 contains 16 residues. CDR3: CASSRNGQGIPYEQYF. CDR3 bases: TGTGCCAGTAGTCGTAACGGACAGGGGATCCCCTACGAGCAGTACTTC.

This clone has just one count. The chain links TRBV6-5 to TRBJ2-2; D unclear. The germline V and J ends were trimmed by 2 bases and 7 bases, with 5 bases remaining between them. From germline, CDR1 is MNHEY and CDR2 SVGAGI. This CDR3 comprises 12 residues. As DNA, the CDR3 is TGTGCCAGCAGTTACGCCGGCGGGGAGCTGTTTTTT. As protein: CASSYAGGELFF.

The chain employs TRBV7-9 and TRBJ2-1; perhaps TRBD1 as D (5 bases). Deletions cut 5 bases from V and 8 bases from J, with 10 bases between. Per germline, CDR1 SEHNR and CDR2 FQNEAQ (reference sequence). The CDR3 is 12 residues long. CDR3 residues: CASSQARDEQFF. The CDR3 nucleotides read TGTGCCAGCAGCCAAGCCAGGGATGAGCAGTTCTTC.

The chain carries TRBV28 and TRBJ1-2; 9 nucleotides line up with TRBD1. The V and J ends lost 8 bases and 8 bases, in that order; junction bases with no gene match: 9. The CDR3 contains 13 residues. Germline V gene lookup returns CDR1 MDHEN and CDR2 SYDVKM. The CDR3, as DNA: TGTGCCAGCGTGACAGGGGGATCGGAGGGCTACACCTTC. Amino acids: CASVTGGSEGYTF.

This clone was detected a few times. This sample also contains other DNA sequences that code for the same CDR3. This chain uses TRBV4-2 with TRBJ2-7, with 10 bases identical to TRBD2. This CDR3 contains 15 residues. J was trimmed by 4 bases and V by 1 base; bases with no gene match: 4. Germline-derived CDR1 and CDR2 are LGHNA and YNFKEQ. The CDR3 spells CASSQGTSGTYEQYF. The CDR3 nucleotides are TGTGCCAGCAGCCAAGGAACTAGCGGGACATACGAGCAGTACTTC.

The J gene is TRBJ1-1, the V gene TRBV28; no clear D. Germline V CDR1 and CDR2: MDHEN, SYDVKM. V was pared by 7 bases and J by 1 base, with 7 bases between. The CDR3 extends over 12 amino acids. Here the CDR3 reads CASTQANTEAFF. DNA of the CDR3: TGTGCCAGCACCCAAGCGAACACTGAAGCTTTCTTT.

In DNA form, the CDR3 reads TGCGCCAGCAGCCCCTACGGGGATAGCACAGATACGCAGTATTTT. Residues: CASSPYGDSTDTQYF. This chain uses TRBV5-1 with TRBJ2-3, with D possibly TRBD2 on 5 matching bases. The V gene lost 4 bases and the J gene lost 0 bases, with 12 bases spanning the gap. The CDR3 spans 15 residues. Germline V CDR1 and CDR2: SGHRS, YFSETQ. Complete variable domain (other parts from reference TRBV5-1 and TRBJ2-3): KAGVTQTPRYLIKTRGQQVTLSCSPISGHRSVSWYQQTPGQGLQFLFEYFSETQRNKGNFPGRFSGRQFSNSRSEMNVSTLELGDSALYLCASSPYGDSTDTQYFGPGTRLTVL.

In this sample, this clone turned up once. The chain uses TRBV27 and TRBJ2-7; 10 bases line up with TRBD2. V lost 5 bases to trimming and J lost 5 bases; unmatched junction nucleotides: 3. This CDR3 spans 13 amino acids. Germline CDR1 reads MNHEY; CDR2 reads SMNVEV (reference sequence). The CDR3, as DNA: TGTGCCAGCAGTCTAGCGGGAGAACACGAGCAGTACTTC. Translated: CASSLAGEHEQYF.

This chain connects TRBV29-1 to TRBJ2-2, with D perhaps TRBD2 (5 bases). The CDR3 covers 12 residues. Germline CDR1 reads SQVTM; CDR2 reads ANQGSEA. Trimming left V 6 bases short and J 5 bases short, with 10 bases between. The CDR3 sequence is CSVVTGTGELFF. In DNA form, the CDR3 reads TGCAGCGTGGTAACGGGAACCGGGGAGCTGTTTTTT.

The chain recombines TRBV5-1 with TRBJ2-5, with D unresolved. Trimming shortened V by 5 bases and J by 2 bases, and 7 bases separated the two germline ends. Per germline, CDR1 SGHRS and CDR2 YFSETQ. The CDR3 has 12 residues. CDR3 residues: CASSVEQETQYF. CDR3 DNA sequence: TGCGCCAGCAGTGTAGAGCAAGAGACCCAGTACTTC.

V usage is TRBV7-2 and J usage is TRBJ2-7; 13 nucleotides align to TRBD2. The CDR3 covers 15 residues. Germline CDR1 SGHTA, CDR2 FQGNSA. J lost 4 bases, V lost 4 bases, and 4 bases had no gene match. The CDR3 spells CASSWTSGSVYEQYF. DNA of the CDR3: TGTGCCAGCAGCTGGACTAGCGGGAGTGTTTACGAGCAGTACTTC.

The V and J genes are TRBV29-1 and TRBJ2-5; 7 bases align to TRBD1. Losses at the gene ends were 7 bases for V and 2 bases for J; bases not matched to a gene: 4. CDR3 size: 12 residues. CDR1 and CDR2 from the germline V gene are SQVTM and ANQGSEA. The CDR3 here is CSGTGQQETQYF. The CDR3 nucleotides are TGCAGCGGGACGGGACAGCAAGAGACCCAGTACTTC.

The V call is TRBV11-2, the J call TRBJ2-2; TRBD2 might be the D (5 bases). The CDR3 runs to 17 residues. Trimming shortened V by 4 bases and J by 4 bases, and 19 bases separated the two germline ends. Germline V lookup: CDR1 SGHAT, CDR2 FQNNGV. In DNA, the CDR3 is TGTGCCAGCAGCTCCCCTCGGCGGGTAACGGGCACCGGGGAGCTGTTTTTT. This sequence encodes CASSSPRRVTGTGELFF. The full variable domain, its missing parts supplied by reference TRBV11-2 and TRBJ2-2, is EAGVAQSPRYKIIEKRQSVAFWCNPISGHATLYWYQQILGQGPKLLIQFQNNGVVDDSQLPKDRFSAERLKGVDSTLKIQPAKLEDSAVYLCASSSPRRVTGTGELFFGEGSRLTVL.

The V and J genes are TRBV7-3 and TRBJ1-6; the match to TRBD1 covers 8 bases. This CDR3 is 15 amino acids long. Looked up from germline, CDR1 is SGHTA and CDR2 is FQGTGA. J gave up 10 bases and V 6 bases, and 11 bases lay outside the gene matches. The CDR3 spells CASRRTQGDGSPLHF. The CDR3 coding sequence is TGTGCCAGCAGACGCACACAGGGGGATGGATCACCCCTCCACTTT. Full variable domain (remainder filled in from reference TRBV7-3 and TRBJ1-6): GAGVSQTPSNKVTEKGKYVELRCDPISGHTALYWYRQSLGQGPEFLIYFQGTGAADDSGLPNDRFFAVRPEGSVSTLKIQRTERGDSAVYLCASRRTQGDGSPLHFGNGTRLTVT.

The J gene is TRBJ1-4, the V gene TRBV10-3; D not resolved. The germline CDR1 and CDR2 sequences are ENHRY and SYGVKD. V was pared by 2 bases and J by 4 bases, with 8 bases between. CDR3 length: 14 residues. The CDR3 DNA reads TGTGCCATCAGTGAGACAGCCGTTAATGAAAAACTGTTTTTT. It translates to CAISETAVNEKLFF.

The chain uses TRBV9 and TRBJ2-1; TRBD2 is a possible D gene (6 bases). Trimming removed 0 bases at V and 5 bases at J, with 12 bases between. The CDR3 has 15 residues. The V gene's germline CDR1 is SGDLS and CDR2 YYNGEE. CDR3 DNA: TGTGCCAGCAGCGTAGCTGGAGGGCCCAACAATGAGCAGTTCTTC. Amino acids: CASSVAGGPNNEQFF.

The rearrangement joins TRBV2 to TRBJ1-2, with a weak D call TRBD1 (6 bases). Germline V gives CDR1 SNHLY, CDR2 FYNNEI. This CDR3 contains 13 residues. DNA for the CDR3: TGTGCGATCAACTCAGGGGTTCTCTATGGCTACACCTTC. Amino acids: CAINSGVLYGYTF.

The chain couples TRBV28 to TRBJ2-1, with a tentative D call TRBD2 (6 bases). V shed 4 bases and J shed 7 bases, with 14 bases lying between them. Germline CDR1 and CDR2: MDHEN and SYDVKM. CDR3 length: 14 residues. Here the CDR3 reads CASSYPAGTNEQFF. The CDR3 DNA reads as TGTGCCAGCAGTTACCCCGCGGGAACTAATGAGCAGTTCTTC.